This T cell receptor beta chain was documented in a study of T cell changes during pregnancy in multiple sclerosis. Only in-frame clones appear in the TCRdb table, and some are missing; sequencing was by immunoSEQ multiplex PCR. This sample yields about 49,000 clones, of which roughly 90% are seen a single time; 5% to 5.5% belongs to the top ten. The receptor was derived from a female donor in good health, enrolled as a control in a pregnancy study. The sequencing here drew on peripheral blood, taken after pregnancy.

The CDR3 DNA reads as TGTGCCAGCAGTTTCGGGGGGCGGGGTGGCTACACCTTC. Amino acid sequence: CASSFGGRGGYTF. V usage is TRBV28 and J usage is TRBJ1-2; TRBD1 might be the D (6 bases). CDR3 size: 13 residues. In germline, CDR1 is MDHEN, CDR2 SYDVKM. Trimming cost V 3 bases and J 7 bases, with 12 bases left between them.